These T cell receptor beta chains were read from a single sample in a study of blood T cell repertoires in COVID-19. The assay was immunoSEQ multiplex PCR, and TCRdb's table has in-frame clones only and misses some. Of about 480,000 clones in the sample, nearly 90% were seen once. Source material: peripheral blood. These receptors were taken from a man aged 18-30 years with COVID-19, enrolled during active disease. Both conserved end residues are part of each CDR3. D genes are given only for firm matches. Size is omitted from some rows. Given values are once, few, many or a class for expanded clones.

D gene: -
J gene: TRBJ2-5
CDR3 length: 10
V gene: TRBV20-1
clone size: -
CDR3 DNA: TGCAGTGCTATGCGGGAGACCCAGTACTTC
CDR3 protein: CSAMRETQYF

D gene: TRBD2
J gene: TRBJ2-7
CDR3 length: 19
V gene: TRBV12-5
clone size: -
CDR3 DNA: TGTGCTAGTGGTTTGGTTACTAGCGGGGGGCTTACTCGCTCCTACGAGCAGTACTTC
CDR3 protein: CASGLVTSGGLTRSYEQYF

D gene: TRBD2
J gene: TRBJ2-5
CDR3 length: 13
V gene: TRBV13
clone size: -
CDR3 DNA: TGTGCCAGCAGTTTGGCCGGGGGGGAGACCCAGTACTTC
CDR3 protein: CASSLAGGETQYF

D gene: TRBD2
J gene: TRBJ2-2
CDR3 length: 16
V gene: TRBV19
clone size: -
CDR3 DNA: TGTGCCAGTAGTATGCATAGCGGGGGGTTCACCGGGGAGCTGTTTTTT
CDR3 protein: CASSMHSGGFTGELFF

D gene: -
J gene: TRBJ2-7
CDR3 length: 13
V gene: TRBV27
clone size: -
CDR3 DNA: TGTGCCAGCACCCCGGGACATAACTACGAGCAGTACTTC
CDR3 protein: CASTPGHNYEQYF

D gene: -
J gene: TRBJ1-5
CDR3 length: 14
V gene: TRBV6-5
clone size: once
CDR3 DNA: TGTGCCAGCAGCCGTAAAAGGGGTTCTCAGCCCCAGCATTTT
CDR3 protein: CASSRKRGSQPQHF

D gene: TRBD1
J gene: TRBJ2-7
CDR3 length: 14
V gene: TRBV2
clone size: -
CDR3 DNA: TGTGCCAGCAGTAGGACAGGGGGCGTGTACGAGCAGTACTTC
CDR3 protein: CASSRTGGVYEQYF

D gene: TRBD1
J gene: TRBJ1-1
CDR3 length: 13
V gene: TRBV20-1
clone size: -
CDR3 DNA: TGCAGTGCTAGTGTGGACAGGGGTTGGGGAGCTTTCTTT
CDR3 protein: CSASVDRGWGAFF

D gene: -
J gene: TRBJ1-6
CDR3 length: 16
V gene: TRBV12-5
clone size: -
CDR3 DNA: TGTGCTAGTGGTTTGGTAGCAGGGCATAGTAGTTCACCCCTCCACTTT
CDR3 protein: CASGLVAGHSSSPLHF

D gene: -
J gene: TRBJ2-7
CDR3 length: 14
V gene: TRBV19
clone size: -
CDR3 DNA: TGTGCCAGTAGTGGATCGCGGGTAGCCTACGAGCAGTACTTC
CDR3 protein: CASSGSRVAYEQYF

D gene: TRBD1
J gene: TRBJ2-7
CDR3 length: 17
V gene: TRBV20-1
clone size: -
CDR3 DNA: TGCAGTGCTAGTCCCCCCGCCGGGACAGGCGAGGCCTACGAGCAGTACTTC
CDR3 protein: CSASPPAGTGEAYEQYF

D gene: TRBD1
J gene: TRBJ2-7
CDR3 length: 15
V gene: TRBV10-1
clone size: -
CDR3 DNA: TGCGCCAGCAGTGAAACCGGGACAGGGACCTACGAGCAGTACTTC
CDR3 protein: CASSETGTGTYEQYF

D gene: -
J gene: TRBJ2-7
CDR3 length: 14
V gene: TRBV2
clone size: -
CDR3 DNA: TGTGCCAGCAGATACCGGGAGCTCCCGTACGAGCAGTACTTC
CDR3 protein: CASRYRELPYEQYF

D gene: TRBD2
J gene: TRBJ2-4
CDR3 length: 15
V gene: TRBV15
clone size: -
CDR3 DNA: TGTGCCACCAGCAGAGATTCGGGAGGTCCCGGCATTCAGTACTTC
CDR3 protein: CATSRDSGGPGIQYF

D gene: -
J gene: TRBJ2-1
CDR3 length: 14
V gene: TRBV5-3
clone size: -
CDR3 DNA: TGTGCCAGCCTCCTGGGGCTGTGCTACAATGAGCAGTTCTTC
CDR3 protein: CASLLGLCYNEQFF

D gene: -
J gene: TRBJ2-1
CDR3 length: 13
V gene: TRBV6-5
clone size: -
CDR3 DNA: TGTGCCAGCAGCCCCCATTCGGGGAATCAGCAGTTCTTC
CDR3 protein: CASSPHSGNQQFF

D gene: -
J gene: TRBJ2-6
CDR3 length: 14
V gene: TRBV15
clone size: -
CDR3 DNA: TGTGCCACCAGCAGGAGGTCTGGGGCCAACGTCCTGACTTTC
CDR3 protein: CATSRRSGANVLTF

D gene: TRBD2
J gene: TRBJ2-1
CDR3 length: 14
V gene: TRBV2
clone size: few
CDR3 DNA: TGTGCCAGCCGTGGACTAGCGGGAGGCGATGAGCAGTTCTTC
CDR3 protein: CASRGLAGGDEQFF

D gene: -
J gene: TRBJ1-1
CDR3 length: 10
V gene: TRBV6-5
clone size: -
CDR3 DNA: TGTGCCAGCAAGCGAGGTGAAGCTTTCTTT
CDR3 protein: CASKRGEAFF

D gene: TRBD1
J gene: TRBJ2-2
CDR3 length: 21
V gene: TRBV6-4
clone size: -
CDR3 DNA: TGTGCCAGCAGTGACCAAGGACACCGCAGGCCCAGACAGGGGACCACCGGGGAGCTGTTTTTT
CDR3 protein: CASSDQGHRRPRQGTTGELFF

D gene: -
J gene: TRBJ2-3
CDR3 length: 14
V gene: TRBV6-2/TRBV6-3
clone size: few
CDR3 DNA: TGTGCCAGCAGTTACCGGGGGGCGCCGGATACGCAGTATTTT
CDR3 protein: CASSYRGAPDTQYF

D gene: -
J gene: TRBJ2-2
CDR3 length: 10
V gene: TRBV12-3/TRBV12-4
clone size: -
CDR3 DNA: TGTGCCAGCAGTCGCGGGGAGCTGTTTTTT
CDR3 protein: CASSRGELFF

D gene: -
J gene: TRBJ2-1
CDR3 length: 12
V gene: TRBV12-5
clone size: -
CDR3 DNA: TGTGCTAGTGGTTCGGCGGATGATGAGCAGTTCTTC
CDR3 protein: CASGSADDEQFF

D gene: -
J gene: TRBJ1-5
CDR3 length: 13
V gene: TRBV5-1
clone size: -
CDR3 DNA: TGCGCCAGCAGCAATTTCCCAGAACAGCCCCAGCATTTT
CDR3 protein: CASSNFPEQPQHF

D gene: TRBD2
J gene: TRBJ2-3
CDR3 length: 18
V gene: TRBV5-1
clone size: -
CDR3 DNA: TGCGCCAGCAGCAGCTCTCGGGGGACTAGCGCTAACACAGATACGCAGTATTTT
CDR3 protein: CASSSSRGTSANTDTQYF

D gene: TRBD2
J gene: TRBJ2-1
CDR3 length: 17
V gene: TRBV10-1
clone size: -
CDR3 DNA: TGCGCCAGCAGTGAAAGGAGGGAGGGCCTCCCTCGGAATGAGCAGTTCTTC
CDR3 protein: CASSERREGLPRNEQFF

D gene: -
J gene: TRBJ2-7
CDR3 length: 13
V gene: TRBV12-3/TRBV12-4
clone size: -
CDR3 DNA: TGTGCCAGCAGTGCCGCTAGGTCGGGCGAGCAGTACTTC
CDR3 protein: CASSAARSGEQYF

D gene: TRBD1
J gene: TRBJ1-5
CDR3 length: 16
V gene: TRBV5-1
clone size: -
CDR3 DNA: TGCGCCAGCAGCTTGGAGGGACAGGGCCGCAATCAGCCCCAGCATTTT
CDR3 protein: CASSLEGQGRNQPQHF

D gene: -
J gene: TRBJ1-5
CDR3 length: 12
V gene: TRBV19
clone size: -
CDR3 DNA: TGTGCCAGTAGGGCAGGAAATCAGCCCCAGCATTTT
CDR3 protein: CASRAGNQPQHF

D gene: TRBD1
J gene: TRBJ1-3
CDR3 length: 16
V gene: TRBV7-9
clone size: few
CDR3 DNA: TGTGCCAGCAGCTTATGGGACAGGGGTTCTGGAAACACCATATATTTT
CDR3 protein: CASSLWDRGSGNTIYF

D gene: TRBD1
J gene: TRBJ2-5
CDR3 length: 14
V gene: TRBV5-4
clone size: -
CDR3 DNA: TGTGCCAGCAGCTCCGGGACAGACCAAGAGACCCAGTACTTC
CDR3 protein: CASSSGTDQETQYF

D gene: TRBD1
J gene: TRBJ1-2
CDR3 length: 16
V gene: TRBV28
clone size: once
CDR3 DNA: TGTGCCAGCAGTTTATGGGGGGGACAGGGCGGTGGTGGCTACACCTTC
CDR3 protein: CASSLWGGQGGGGYTF

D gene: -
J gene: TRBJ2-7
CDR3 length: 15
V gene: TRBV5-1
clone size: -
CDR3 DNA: TGCGCCAGCAGCTTGGGTGGCGGGACAGCCTACGAGCAGTACTTC
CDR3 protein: CASSLGGGTAYEQYF

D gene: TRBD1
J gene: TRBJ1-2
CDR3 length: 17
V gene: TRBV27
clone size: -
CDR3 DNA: TGTGCCAGCAGTTTATACTCCGGACAGGAATCTAACTATGGCTACACCTTC
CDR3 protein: CASSLYSGQESNYGYTF

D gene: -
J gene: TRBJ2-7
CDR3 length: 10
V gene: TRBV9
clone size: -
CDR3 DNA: TGTGCCAGTAAGGGGAACGAGCAGTACTTC
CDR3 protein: CASKGNEQYF

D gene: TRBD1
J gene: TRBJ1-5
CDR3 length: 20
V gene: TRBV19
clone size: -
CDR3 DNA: TGTGCCAGTAGTAAATCCGGGACAGGGGCCCACGAATATAGCAATCAGCCCCAGCATTTT
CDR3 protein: CASSKSGTGAHEYSNQPQHF

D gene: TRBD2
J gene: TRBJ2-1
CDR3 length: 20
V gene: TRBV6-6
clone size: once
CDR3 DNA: TGTGCCAGCAGTCGAACCGGGACTAGCGGGAGTCCTAGCTCCTACAATGAGCAGTTCTTC
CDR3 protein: CASSRTGTSGSPSSYNEQFF

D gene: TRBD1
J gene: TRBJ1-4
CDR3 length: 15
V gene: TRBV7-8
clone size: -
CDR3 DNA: TGTGCCAGCAGTCAAAACAGGGGATTTAGTGAAAAACTGTTTTTT
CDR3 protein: CASSQNRGFSEKLFF

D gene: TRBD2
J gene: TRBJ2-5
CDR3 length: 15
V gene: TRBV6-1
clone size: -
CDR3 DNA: TGTGCCAGCAGTGATGTAAGCGGGGGACAAGAGACCCAGTACTTC
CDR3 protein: CASSDVSGGQETQYF

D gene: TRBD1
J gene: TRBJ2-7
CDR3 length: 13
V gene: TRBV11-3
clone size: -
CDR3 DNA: TGTGCCAGCAGCGAGGGACAGGGCTACGAGCAGTACTTC
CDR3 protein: CASSEGQGYEQYF

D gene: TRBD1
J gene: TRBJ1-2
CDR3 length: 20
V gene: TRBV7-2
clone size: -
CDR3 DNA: TGTGCCAGCAGCTTAGCTCGGGCCCAAACGGGACAGGGACTCAACTATGGCTACACCTTC
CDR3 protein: CASSLARAQTGQGLNYGYTF